The clone carrying this TCR beta chain was counted only a few times. Antigen: not known. The entry originates in a study of T cells after yellow fever vaccination. General study findings and limits: It was a weaker secondary response, yet one that peaked faster, at day 5 versus 15. Clonotypes found in both CD4 and CD8 compartments made up a small share. Sorted repertoires could include abundant contaminating clonotypes from bulk cells.

TCRdb reprocessed the 5' RACE reads with MiXCR, giving one entry per CDR3 protein. This table holds more than 350,000 distinct CDR3 sequences, roughly 10% found once. CDR1 SGHVS and CDR2 FQNEAQ come from the germline V gene. The junction had 14 bases not matched to a gene; V was cut back by 7 bases and J by 6 bases. The CDR3 totals 15 residues. The TCR originated in a young man who received the YFV17D yellow fever vaccine. The genes are TRBV7-8 and TRBJ2-7; 8 bases align to TRBD2. The sample here was PBMCs, taken on the day of the first yellow fever vaccination. CDR3 bases: TGTGCCAGCACCTCTGGCGGGGCCGGGAGGGGCGAGCAGTACTTC. The encoded protein is CASTSGGAGRGEQYF.